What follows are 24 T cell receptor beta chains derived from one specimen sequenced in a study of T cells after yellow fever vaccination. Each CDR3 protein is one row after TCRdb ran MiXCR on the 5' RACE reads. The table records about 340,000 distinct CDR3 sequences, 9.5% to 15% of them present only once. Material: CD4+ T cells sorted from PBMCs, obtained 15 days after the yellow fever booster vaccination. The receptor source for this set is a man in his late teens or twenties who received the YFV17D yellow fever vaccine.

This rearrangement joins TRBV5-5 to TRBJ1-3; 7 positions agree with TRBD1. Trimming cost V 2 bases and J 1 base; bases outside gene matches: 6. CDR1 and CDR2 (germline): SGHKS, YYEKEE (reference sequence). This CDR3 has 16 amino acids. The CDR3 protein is CASSFDRDTSGNTIYF. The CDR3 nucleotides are TGTGCCAGCAGCTTTGACAGGGACACATCTGGAAACACCATATATTTT.

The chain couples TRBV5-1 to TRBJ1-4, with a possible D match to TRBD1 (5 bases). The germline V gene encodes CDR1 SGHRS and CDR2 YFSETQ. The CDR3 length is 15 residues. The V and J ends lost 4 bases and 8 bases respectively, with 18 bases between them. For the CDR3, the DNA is TGCGCCAGCAGCCCGCGACAGCCTTCTCGGGAAAAACTGTTTTTT. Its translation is CASSPRQPSREKLFF.

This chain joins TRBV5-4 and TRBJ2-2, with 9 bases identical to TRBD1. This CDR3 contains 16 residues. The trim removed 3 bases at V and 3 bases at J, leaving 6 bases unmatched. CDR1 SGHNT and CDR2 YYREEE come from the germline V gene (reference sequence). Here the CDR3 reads CASSSGQGWDTGELFF. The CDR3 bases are TGTGCCAGCAGCTCGGGACAGGGTTGGGACACCGGGGAGCTGTTTTTT.

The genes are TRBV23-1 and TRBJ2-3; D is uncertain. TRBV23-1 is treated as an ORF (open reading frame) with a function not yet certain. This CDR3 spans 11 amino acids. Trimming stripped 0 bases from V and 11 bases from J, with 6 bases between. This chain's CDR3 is CASSQSYGQYF. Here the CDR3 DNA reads TGCGCCAGCAGTCAATCATATGGGCAGTATTTT.

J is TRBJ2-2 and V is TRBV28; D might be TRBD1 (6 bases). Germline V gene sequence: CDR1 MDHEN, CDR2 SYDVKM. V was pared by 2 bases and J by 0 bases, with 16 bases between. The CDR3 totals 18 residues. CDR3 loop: CASSLPPLGTSNTGELFF. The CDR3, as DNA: TGTGCCAGCAGTTTACCCCCCCTCGGGACATCGAACACCGGGGAGCTGTTTTTT.

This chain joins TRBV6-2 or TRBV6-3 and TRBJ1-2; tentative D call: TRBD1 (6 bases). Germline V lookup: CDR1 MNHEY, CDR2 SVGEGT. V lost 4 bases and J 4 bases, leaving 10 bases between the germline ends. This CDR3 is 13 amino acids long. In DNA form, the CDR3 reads TGTGCCAGCAGTTCGGGGGCCATCTATGGCTACACCTTC. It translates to CASSSGAIYGYTF.

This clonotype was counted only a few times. CDR3 bases: TGTGCCAGCAGTCTCCTGACAGGGGGGACTGAAGCTTTCTTT. It specifies CASSLLTGGTEAFF. The chain combines TRBV6-2 or TRBV6-3 with TRBJ1-1, with TRBD1 matching 9 bases. Looked up from germline, CDR1 is MNHEY and CDR2 is SVGEGT. The CDR3 has 14 residues. Trimming cost V 5 bases and J 5 bases; bases outside gene matches: 6.

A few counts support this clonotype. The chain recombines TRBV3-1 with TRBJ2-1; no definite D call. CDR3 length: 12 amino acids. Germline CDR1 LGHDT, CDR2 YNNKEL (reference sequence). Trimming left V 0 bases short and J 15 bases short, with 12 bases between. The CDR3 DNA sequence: TGTGCCAGCAGCCAAGAAGCGAGGCAGCGGTTCTTC. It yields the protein CASSQEARQRFF.

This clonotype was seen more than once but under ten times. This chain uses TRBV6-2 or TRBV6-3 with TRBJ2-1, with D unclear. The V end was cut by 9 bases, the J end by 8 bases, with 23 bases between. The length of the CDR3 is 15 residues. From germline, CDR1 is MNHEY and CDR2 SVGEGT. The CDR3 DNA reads TGTGCCAGGGCCATAAGGGCCCTCCCGGGCGATGAGCAGTTCTTC. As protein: CARAIRALPGDEQFF.

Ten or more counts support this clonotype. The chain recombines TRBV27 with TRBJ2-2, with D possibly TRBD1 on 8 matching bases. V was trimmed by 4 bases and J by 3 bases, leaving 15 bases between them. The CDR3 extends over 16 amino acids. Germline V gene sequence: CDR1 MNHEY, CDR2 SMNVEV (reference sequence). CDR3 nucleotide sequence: TGTGCCAGCAGTTCGCACAGGGGGGGATACACCGGGGAGCTGTTTTTT. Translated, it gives CASSSHRGGYTGELFF.

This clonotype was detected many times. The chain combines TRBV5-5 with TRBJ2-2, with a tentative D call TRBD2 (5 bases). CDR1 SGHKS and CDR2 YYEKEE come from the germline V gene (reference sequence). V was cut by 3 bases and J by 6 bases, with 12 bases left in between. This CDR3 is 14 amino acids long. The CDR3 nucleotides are TGTGCCAGCAGCTCGGGTCGGGGTTCCGGGGAGCTGTTTTTT. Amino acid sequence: CASSSGRGSGELFF.

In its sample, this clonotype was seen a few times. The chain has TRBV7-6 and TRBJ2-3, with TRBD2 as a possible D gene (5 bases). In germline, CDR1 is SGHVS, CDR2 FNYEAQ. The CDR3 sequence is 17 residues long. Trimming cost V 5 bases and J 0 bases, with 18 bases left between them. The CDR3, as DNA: TGTGCCAGCAGCCCGACCCGGACTTCTCCTAGCACAGATACGCAGTATTTT. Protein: CASSPTRTSPSTDTQYF.

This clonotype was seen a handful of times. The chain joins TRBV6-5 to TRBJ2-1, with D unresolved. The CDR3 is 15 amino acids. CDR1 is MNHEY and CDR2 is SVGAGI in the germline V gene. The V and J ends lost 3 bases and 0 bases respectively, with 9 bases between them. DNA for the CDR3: TGTGCCAGCAGTTATCAGCCCAGCTCCTACAATGAGCAGTTCTTC. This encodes CASSYQPSSYNEQFF.

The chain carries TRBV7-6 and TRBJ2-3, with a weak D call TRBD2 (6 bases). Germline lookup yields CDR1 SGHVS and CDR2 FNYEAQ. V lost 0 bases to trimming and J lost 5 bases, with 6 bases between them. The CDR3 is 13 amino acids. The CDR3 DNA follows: TGTGCCAGCAGCTTAGCGGAGGGAGATACGCAGTATTTT. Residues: CASSLAEGDTQYF.

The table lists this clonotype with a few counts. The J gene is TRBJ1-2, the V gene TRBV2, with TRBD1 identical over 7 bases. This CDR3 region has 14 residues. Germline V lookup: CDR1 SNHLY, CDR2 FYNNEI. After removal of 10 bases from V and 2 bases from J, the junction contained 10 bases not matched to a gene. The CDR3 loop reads CATRGTAENYGYTF. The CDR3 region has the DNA TGTGCCACTCGGGGGACAGCGGAAAACTATGGCTACACCTTC.

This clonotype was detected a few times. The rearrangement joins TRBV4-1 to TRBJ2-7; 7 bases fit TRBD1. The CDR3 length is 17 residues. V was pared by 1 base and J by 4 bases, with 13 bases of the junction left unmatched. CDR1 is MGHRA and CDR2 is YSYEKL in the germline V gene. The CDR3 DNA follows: TGCGCCAGCAGCCAAGGCGACCACCGGGACAGAAGTTACGAGCAGTACGTC. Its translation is CASSQGDHRDRSYEQYV.

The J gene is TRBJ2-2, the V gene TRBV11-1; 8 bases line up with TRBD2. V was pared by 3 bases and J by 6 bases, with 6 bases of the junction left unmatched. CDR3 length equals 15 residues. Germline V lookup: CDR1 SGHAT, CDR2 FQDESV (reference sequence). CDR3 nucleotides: TGTGCCAGCAGCTTTCTGACAGCGGGAGCCGGGGAGCTGTTTTTT. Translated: CASSFLTAGAGELFF.

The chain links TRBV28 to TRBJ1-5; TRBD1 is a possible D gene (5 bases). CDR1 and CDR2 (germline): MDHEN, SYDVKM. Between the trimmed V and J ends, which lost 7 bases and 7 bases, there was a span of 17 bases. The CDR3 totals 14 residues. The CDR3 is CASTPGGASQPQHF. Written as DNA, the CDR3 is TGTGCCAGCACTCCAGGAGGGGCCAGCCAGCCCCAGCATTTT.

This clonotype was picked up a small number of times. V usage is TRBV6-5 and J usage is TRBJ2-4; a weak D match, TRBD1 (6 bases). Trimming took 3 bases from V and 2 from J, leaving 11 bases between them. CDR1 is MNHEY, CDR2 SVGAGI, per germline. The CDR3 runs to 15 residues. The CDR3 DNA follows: TGTGCCAGCAGTTATCAGGGGAAGTCCAAAAACATTCAGTACTTC. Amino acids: CASSYQGKSKNIQYF.

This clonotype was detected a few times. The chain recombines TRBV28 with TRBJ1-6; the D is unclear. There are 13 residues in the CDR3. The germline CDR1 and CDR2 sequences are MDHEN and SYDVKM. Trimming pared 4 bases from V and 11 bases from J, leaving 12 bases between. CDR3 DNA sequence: TGTGCCAGCAGTTCGGCAGGAATCCCACCCCTCCACTTT. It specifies CASSSAGIPPLHF.

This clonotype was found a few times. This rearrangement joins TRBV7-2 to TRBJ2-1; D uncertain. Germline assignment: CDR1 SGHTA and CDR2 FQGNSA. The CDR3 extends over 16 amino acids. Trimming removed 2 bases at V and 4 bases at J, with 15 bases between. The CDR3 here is CASSLNQPIGYNEQFF. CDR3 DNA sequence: TGTGCCAGCAGCTTAAATCAGCCGATCGGATACAATGAGCAGTTCTTC. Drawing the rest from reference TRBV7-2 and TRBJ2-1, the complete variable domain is GAGVSQSPSNKVTEKGKDVELRCDPISGHTALYWYRQSLGQGLEFLIYFQGNSAPDKSGLPSDRFSAERTGGSVSTLTIQRTQQEDSAVYLCASSLNQPIGYNEQFFGPGTRLTVL.

CDR3 protein: CASSSLRGGFSGANVLTF. The CDR3 coding sequence is TGTGCCAGCTCCTCGTTGAGGGGCGGGTTTTCTGGGGCCAACGTCCTGACTTTC. The V and J genes are TRBV25-1 and TRBJ2-6; D tentatively reads TRBD1 or TRBD2 (5 bases each). This CDR3 comprises 18 residues. Germline loops: CDR1 MGHDK, CDR2 SYGVNS. Trimming took off 8 bases at V and 1 base at J, with 21 bases between the two ends.

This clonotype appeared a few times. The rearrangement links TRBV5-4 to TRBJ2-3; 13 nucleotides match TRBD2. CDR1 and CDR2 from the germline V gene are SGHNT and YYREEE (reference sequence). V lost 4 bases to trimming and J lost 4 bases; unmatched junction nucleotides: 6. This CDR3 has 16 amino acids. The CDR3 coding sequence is TGTGCCAGCAGCATCCGACTAGCGGGGGGATCAGATACGCAGTATTTT. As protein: CASSIRLAGGSDTQYF.

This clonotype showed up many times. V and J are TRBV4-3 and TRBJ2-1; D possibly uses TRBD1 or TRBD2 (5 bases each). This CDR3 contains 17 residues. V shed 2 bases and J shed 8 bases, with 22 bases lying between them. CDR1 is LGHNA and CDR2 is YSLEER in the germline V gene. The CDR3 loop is CASSQPPHPGPYDEQFF. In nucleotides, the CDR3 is TGCGCCAGCAGCCAACCCCCCCACCCGGGACCTTATGATGAGCAGTTCTTC.